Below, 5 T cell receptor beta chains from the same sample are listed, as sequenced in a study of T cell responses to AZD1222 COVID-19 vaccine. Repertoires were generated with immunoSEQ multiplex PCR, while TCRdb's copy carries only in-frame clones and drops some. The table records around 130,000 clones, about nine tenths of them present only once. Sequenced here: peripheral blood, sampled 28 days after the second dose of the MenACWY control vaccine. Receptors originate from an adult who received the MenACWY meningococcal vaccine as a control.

The CDR3 bases are TGTGCCAGCAGCCAAGATGCCGGAAGCTATGGCTACACCTTC. Amino acid sequence: CASSQDAGSYGYTF. V gene TRBV3-1 (or the pseudogene TRBV3-2) combines with J gene TRBJ1-2, with no clear D. V lost 0 bases and J 4 bases, leaving 9 bases between the germline ends. This CDR3 spans 14 amino acids. Per germline, CDR1 LGHDT and CDR2 YNNKEL (reference sequence).

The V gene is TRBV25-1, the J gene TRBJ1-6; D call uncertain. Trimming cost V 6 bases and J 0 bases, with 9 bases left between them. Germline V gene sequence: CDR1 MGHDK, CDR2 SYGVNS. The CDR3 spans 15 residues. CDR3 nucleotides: TGTGCCAGCAGGCAACATAGCTCCTATAATTCACCCCTCCACTTT. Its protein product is CASRQHSSYNSPLHF.

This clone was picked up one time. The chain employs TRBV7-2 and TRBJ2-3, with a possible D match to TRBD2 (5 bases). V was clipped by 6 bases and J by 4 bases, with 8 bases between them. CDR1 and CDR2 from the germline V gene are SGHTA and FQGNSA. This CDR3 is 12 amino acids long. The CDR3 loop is CASSPGSDTQYF. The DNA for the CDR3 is TGTGCCAGCAGTCCGGGGTCAGATACGCAGTATTTT.

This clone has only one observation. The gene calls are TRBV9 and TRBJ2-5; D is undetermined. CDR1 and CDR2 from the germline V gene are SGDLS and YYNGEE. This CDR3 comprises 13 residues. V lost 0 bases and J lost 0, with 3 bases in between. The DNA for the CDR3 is TGTGCCAGCAGCGTAGCATACCAAGAGACCCAGTACTTC. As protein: CASSVAYQETQYF.

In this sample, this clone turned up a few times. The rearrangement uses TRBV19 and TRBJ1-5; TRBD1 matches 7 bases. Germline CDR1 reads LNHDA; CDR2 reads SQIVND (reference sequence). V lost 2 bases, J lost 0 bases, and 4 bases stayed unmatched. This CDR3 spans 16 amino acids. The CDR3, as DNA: TGTGCCAGTAGTATATACGGGACAGCTAGCAATCAGCCCCAGCATTTT. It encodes CASSIYGTASNQPQHF.